This entry lists 12 T cell receptor beta chains sequenced from one sample in a study of T-cell memory formation after mild COVID-19. TCRdb redid the calling of the 5' RACE reads with MiXCR, one entry per CDR3 protein. The repertoire holds about 400,000 distinct CDR3 sequences, with 23% as singletons. Input material: PBMCs or a T cell subset sorted from them (not recorded which). The receptors were gathered from an adult woman who had mild COVID-19 (a few samples of this study predate the infection). Cell type and time point are not known.

The chain links TRBV12-5 to TRBJ2-6; D is possibly TRBD1 (5 bases). Trimming cost V 6 bases and J 1 base, with 10 bases left between them. Germline lookup yields CDR1 LGHNT and CDR2 FRNRAP. The CDR3 sequence is 15 residues long. Here the CDR3 reads CASGPTGSGANVLTF. The CDR3 DNA sequence: TGTGCTAGTGGCCCTACAGGTTCTGGGGCCAACGTCCTGACTTTC.

The genes are TRBV27 and TRBJ1-6, with no clear D. Deletions cut 1 base from V and 8 bases from J, with 12 bases between. The germline gives CDR1 MNHEY, CDR2 SMNVEV (reference sequence). The CDR3 has 15 amino acids. The CDR3 spells CASSLWNPKDSPLHF. The CDR3, as DNA: TGTGCCAGCAGTTTATGGAACCCGAAGGATTCACCCCTCCACTTT.

This chain connects TRBV6-1 to TRBJ2-5; 10 bases fit TRBD1. This CDR3 is 14 amino acids long. V was pared by 6 bases and J by 4 bases, with 5 bases of the junction left unmatched. CDR1 and CDR2 from the germline V gene are MNHNS and SASEGT. CDR3 DNA sequence: TGTGCCAGCAGCGACAGGGGGCGAGGAGAGACCCAGTACTTC. Amino acid sequence: CASSDRGRGETQYF.

On this clonotype: A much larger clone sits a single nucleotide away, making a read error possible. This chain connects TRBV12-3 or TRBV12-4 to TRBJ2-2, with D possibly being TRBD2 (5 bases). The CDR3 is 12 residues long. The chain's CDR3 is CASSFDTGEMFF. CDR3 bases: TGTGCCAGCAGTTTCGACACCGGGGAGATGTTTTTT.

This clonotype was found a few times. V is TRBV10-3 and J is TRBJ2-3; possible D gene TRBD2, 6 bases. The germline V gene encodes CDR1 ENHRY and CDR2 SYGVKD. The CDR3 is 13 amino acids. Trimming shortened V by 10 bases and J by 2 bases, and 13 bases separated the two germline ends. DNA of the CDR3: TGTGCCACCACCGGCGGGAACACAGATACGCAGTATTTT. Amino acids: CATTGGNTDTQYF.

V gene TRBV18 combines with J gene TRBJ2-7; tentative D call: TRBD1 (5 bases). Trimming removed 1 base from V and 5 bases from J, with 6 bases in between. The CDR3 length is 12 residues. Germline loops: CDR1 KGHSH, CDR2 LQKENI. DNA for the CDR3: TGTGCCAGCTCACCACGGGGCAACGAGCAGTACTTC. Translation gives CASSPRGNEQYF.

The chain has TRBV18 and TRBJ2-5; maybe TRBD2 (6 bases). The V gene's germline CDR1 is KGHSH and CDR2 LQKENI. V was clipped by 9 bases and J by 5 bases, with 19 bases between them. This CDR3 comprises 14 residues. The CDR3 spells CASIPGEFRETQYF. The CDR3 nucleotides read TGTGCCAGTATCCCGGGGGAGTTTCGTGAGACCCAGTACTTC.

The chain employs TRBV7-9 and TRBJ2-2; possible D gene TRBD2, 5 bases. Trimming pared 2 bases from V and 3 bases from J, leaving 13 bases between. The CDR3 spans 16 residues. CDR1 and CDR2 (germline): SEHNR, FQNEAQ (reference sequence). CDR3 sequence (DNA): TGTGCCAGCAGCTTAAATGCTTTGCGGGACACCGGGGAGCTGTTTTTT. The encoded protein is CASSLNALRDTGELFF.

V gene TRBV5-1 combines with J gene TRBJ2-7, with a tentative D call TRBD1 (5 bases). Germline CDR1 is SGHRS and CDR2 is YFSETQ. The germline V and J ends were trimmed by 2 bases and 3 bases, with 12 bases remaining between them. The CDR3 is made up of 14 amino acids. The CDR3 loop reads CASSLGDGVYEQYF. CDR3 sequence (DNA): TGCGCCAGCAGCTTAGGGGATGGGGTCTACGAGCAGTACTTC. Full variable domain (remainder filled in from reference TRBV5-1 and TRBJ2-7): KAGVTQTPRYLIKTRGQQVTLSCSPISGHRSVSWYQQTPGQGLQFLFEYFSETQRNKGNFPGRFSGRQFSNSRSEMNVSTLELGDSALYLCASSLGDGVYEQYFGPGTRLTVT.

This clonotype was counted only a few times. This chain uses TRBV24-1 with TRBJ2-1, with D perhaps being TRBD1 or TRBD2 (5 bases each). The CDR3 is 17 residues long. V lost 3 bases, J lost 1 base, and 15 bases lay in between. Germline V lookup: CDR1 KGHDR, CDR2 SFDVKD. The CDR3 DNA sequence: TGTGCCACCAGTGATACCGGGGCCGAAAGGTCCTACAATGAGCAGTTCTTC. Its protein product is CATSDTGAERSYNEQFF.

This clonotype showed up just a few times. The gene calls are TRBV4-3 and TRBJ2-5, with TRBD1 as a possible D gene (6 bases). The CDR3 totals 16 residues. Trimming removed 0 bases from V and 2 bases from J, with 13 bases in between. CDR1 LGHNA and CDR2 YSLEER come from the germline V gene. The CDR3 region has the DNA TGCGCCAGCAGCCAAGAGGGGGCCCGGGCTCAAGAGACCCAGTACTTC. Translating gives CASSQEGARAQETQYF.

This clonotype was counted only a few times. V usage is TRBV7-2 and J usage is TRBJ1-1, with D perhaps matching TRBD1 (6 bases). Germline-derived CDR1 and CDR2 are SGHTA and FQGNSA. Trimming cost V 3 bases and J 5 bases, with 13 bases left between them. The length of the CDR3 is 14 residues. CDR3 protein: CASSFQGRRTEAFF. The CDR3 DNA reads as TGTGCCAGCAGCTTTCAGGGGAGGAGGACTGAAGCTTTCTTT.